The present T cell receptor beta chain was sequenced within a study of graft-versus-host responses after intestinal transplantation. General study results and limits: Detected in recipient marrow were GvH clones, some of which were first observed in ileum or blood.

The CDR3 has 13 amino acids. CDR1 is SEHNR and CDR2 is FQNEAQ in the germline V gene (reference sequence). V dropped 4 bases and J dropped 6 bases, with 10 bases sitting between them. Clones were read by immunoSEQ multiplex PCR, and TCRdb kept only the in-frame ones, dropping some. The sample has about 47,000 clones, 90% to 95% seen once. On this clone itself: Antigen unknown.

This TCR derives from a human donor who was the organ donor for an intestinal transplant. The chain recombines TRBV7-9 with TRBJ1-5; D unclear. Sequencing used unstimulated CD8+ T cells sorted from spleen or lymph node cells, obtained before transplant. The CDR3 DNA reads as TGTGCCAGCAGCTCCGAGGTAGGTCAGCCCCAGCATTTT. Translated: CASSSEVGQPQHF.